The 17 T cell receptor beta chains reported below all come from one sample, sequenced in a study of T cells in localized non-small cell lung cancer. Generated by immunoSEQ multiplex PCR, the TCRdb table keeps only in-frame clones and is missing some. The sample consists of about 3,000 clones, under 20% of them appearing once. The sample here was lung tumor tissue, taken before any cancer treatment. The source of these receptors is a man between 40 and 69 years old with stage I squamous cell lung carcinoma.

V and J are TRBV15 and TRBJ1-1, with a possible D match to TRBD1 (6 bases). The CDR3 has 17 residues. Trimming stripped 0 bases from V and 4 bases from J, with 18 bases between. Germline CDR1 reads LNHNV; CDR2 reads YYDKDF (reference sequence). The CDR3 DNA follows: TGTGCCACCAGCAGAGACATAACTGACAGGCAGCGCACTGAAGCTTTCTTT. Amino acid sequence: CATSRDITDRQRTEAFF.

This clone was seen a handful of times. This sequence joins TRBV23-1 and TRBJ2-1; D unclear. TRBV23-1 is noted as an ORF with a role that remains uncertain. V gave up 6 bases and J gave up 8 bases, with 14 bases separating them. The CDR3 is 13 residues long. CDR3 amino acids: CASSLLLSDEQFF. CDR3 nucleotides: TGCGCCAGCAGCTTGCTTCTTTCCGATGAGCAGTTCTTC.

In its sample, this clone was seen a few times. The genes are TRBV6-8 and TRBJ1-3; a possible D gene is TRBD1 (5 bases). Trimming took off 5 bases at V and 2 bases at J, with 7 bases between the two ends. Germline V gene sequence: CDR1 MNHGY, CDR2 SAAAGT. This CDR3 has 13 residues. CDR3 protein: CASSGGAGNTIYF. The CDR3 bases are TGTGCCAGCAGTGGGGGGGCTGGAAACACCATATATTTT.

Here the CDR3 DNA reads TGTGCCAGCAGTTACTGGGGGGCCCCGAACACTGAAGCTTTCTTT. Translation gives CASSYWGAPNTEAFF. This chain connects TRBV6-8 to TRBJ1-1; TRBD1 might be the D (6 bases). The germline V gene has CDR1 MNHGY and CDR2 SAAAGT. CDR3 size: 15 residues. V was trimmed by 1 base and J by 1 base, leaving 10 bases between them.

J is TRBJ2-7 and V is TRBV19; D perhaps matches TRBD1 (6 bases). Between the trimmed V and J ends, which lost 4 bases and 3 bases, there was a span of 19 bases. Germline values: CDR1 LNHDA, CDR2 SQIVND (reference sequence). The CDR3 is made up of 16 amino acids. The CDR3 spells CASSTEIGGVGYEQYF. CDR3 in DNA: TGTGCCAGTAGTACGGAGATAGGGGGTGTCGGCTACGAGCAGTACTTC.

The V call is TRBV30, the J call TRBJ1-6; the D is unclear. The length of the CDR3 is 13 residues. The V end lost 3 bases, the J end lost 6 bases, and 9 bases lay between the germline ends. CDR1 GTSNPN and CDR2 SVGIG come from the germline V gene (reference sequence). The CDR3 DNA reads TGTGCCTGGAGCGCAACACCTAATTCACCCCTCCACTTT. Protein: CAWSATPNSPLHF.

The CDR3 region has the DNA TGTGCCAGCAGAGAAATCAGGGTAAGCGAGCAGTACTTC. Amino acids: CASREIRVSEQYF. The genes are TRBV6-8 and TRBJ2-7; D possibly corresponds to TRBD1 (5 bases). The germline CDR1 and CDR2 sequences are MNHGY and SAAAGT. The V end lost 6 bases, the J end lost 6 bases, and 15 bases lay between the germline ends. This CDR3 spans 13 amino acids.

V usage is TRBV12-5 and J usage is TRBJ1-5; D ambiguous. The CDR3 is 15 residues long. From germline, CDR1 is LGHNT and CDR2 FRNRAP. V was clipped by 5 bases and J by 3 bases, with 14 bases between them. CDR3 coding DNA: TGTGCTAGTGGTCACTCCGGGATATTCAATCAGCCCCAGCATTTT. Protein: CASGHSGIFNQPQHF.

The DNA for the CDR3 is TGTGCCGCGGCCTGGCGGGGGGGCACAGATACGCAGTATTTT. Amino acids: CAAAWRGGTDTQYF. The gene calls are TRBV6-8 and TRBJ2-3; the match to TRBD2 covers 8 bases. Germline V gives CDR1 MNHGY, CDR2 SAAAGT. The junction had 8 bases not matched to a gene; V was cut back by 11 bases and J by 1 base. This CDR3 has 14 residues.

The chain joins TRBV18 to TRBJ2-2, with D perhaps matching TRBD1 (5 bases). The CDR3 length is 13 residues. Per the germline V gene, CDR1 is KGHSH and CDR2 is LQKENI. Trimming took 3 bases from V and 6 from J, leaving 8 bases between them. The CDR3 reads CASSPMGPGELFF. CDR3 in DNA: TGTGCCAGCTCACCTATGGGGCCCGGGGAGCTGTTTTTT.

This clone is medium-sized by share. This chain links TRBV11-3 with TRBJ2-1, with 9 bases matching TRBD1. The CDR3 has 14 amino acids. J lost 9 bases, V lost 5 bases, and 8 bases had no gene match. Per the germline V gene, CDR1 is SGHNT and CDR2 is YENEEA. The CDR3 protein is CASSPRDRVGEQFF. DNA of the CDR3: TGTGCCAGCAGCCCCCGGGACAGGGTGGGTGAGCAGTTCTTC. The full variable domain, in which reference TRBV11-3 and TRBJ2-1 provide the parts outside the CDR3, is EAGVVQSPRYKIIEKKQPVAFWCNPISGHNTLYWYLQNLGQGPELLIRYENEEAVDDSQLPKDRFSAERLKGVDSTLKIQPAELGDSAVYLCASSPRDRVGEQFFGPGTRLTVL.

The CDR3 DNA follows: TGTGCCAGCATTCTGACAGCCGAAGCTTTCTTT. As protein: CASILTAEAFF. The chain couples TRBV12-5 to TRBJ1-1; D is perhaps TRBD1 (5 bases). Per the germline V gene, CDR1 is LGHNT and CDR2 is FRNRAP. The CDR3 totals 11 residues.

This chain uses TRBV11-3 with TRBJ2-1; D gene uncertain. Per the germline V gene, CDR1 is SGHNT and CDR2 is YENEEA. Trimming removed 5 bases from V and 7 bases from J, with 18 bases in between. The CDR3 loop spans 15 amino acids. CDR3 sequence: CASSLFLSVQNEQFF. The CDR3 DNA is TGTGCCAGCAGCCTCTTCCTAAGCGTCCAGAATGAGCAGTTCTTC.

The rearrangement links TRBV11-3 to TRBJ2-2; tentative D call: TRBD2 (7 bases). The V gene lost 5 bases and the J gene lost 0 bases, with 19 bases spanning the gap. This CDR3 region has 18 residues. Germline V gene sequence: CDR1 SGHNT, CDR2 YENEEA. Written as DNA, the CDR3 is TGTGCCAGCAGCCAGCTCGGGGGGCCAGAATCGAACACCGGGGAGCTGTTTTTT. This sequence encodes CASSQLGGPESNTGELFF.

This clone was detected a few times. V is TRBV15 and J is TRBJ2-4; TRBD1 might be the D (6 bases). CDR1 LNHNV and CDR2 YYDKDF come from the germline V gene (reference sequence). V lost 0 bases and J lost 8, with 17 bases in between. This CDR3 is built from 16 residues. The CDR3 protein is CATSRDYRVVQDIQYF. The CDR3 DNA follows: TGTGCCACCAGCAGAGATTACAGGGTTGTACAGGACATTCAGTACTTC.

This clone was counted only a few times. The chain joins TRBV4-1 to TRBJ2-6, with D perhaps TRBD1 or TRBD2 (5 bases each). Between the trimmed V and J ends, which lost 0 bases and 0 bases, there was a span of 9 bases. Germline V lookup: CDR1 MGHRA, CDR2 YSYEKL. CDR3 length: 17 residues. Here the CDR3 DNA reads TGCGCCAGCAGCCAAGAGACAGACTACTCTGGGGCCAACGTCCTGACTTTC. It is translated as CASSQETDYSGANVLTF.

The rearrangement uses TRBV30 and TRBJ2-5, with 12 bases lining up with TRBD2. The germline gives CDR1 GTSNPN, CDR2 SVGIG (reference sequence). Trimming removed 4 bases from V and 9 bases from J; junction bases left unmatched: 3. The CDR3 is 12 residues long. As DNA, the CDR3 is TGTGCCTGGAAACCTAGCGGGGGGGCCCAGTACTTC. Its translation is CAWKPSGGAQYF.